What follows is one T cell receptor (beta chain) and its context. Its antigen is not known. CDR1 is MDHEN, CDR2 SYDVKM, per germline. The CDR3 is 13 residues long. After removal of 6 bases from V and 7 bases from J, the junction contained 7 bases not matched to a gene. The sample originates from a study of T cell repertoires in cytomegalovirus infection. One entry per CDR3 protein results from TCRdb running MiXCR on the reads. The table shows around 630,000 distinct CDR3 sequences, with 20% to 25% occurring only once. Study-wide findings and caveats: Dominating the ex vivo response were HLA-C-restricted CMV-specific TCR beta clonotypes.

Sequencing was done on a sample of CD8+ T cells from PBMCs. This clonotype was sampled from a human donor in good health (CMV status not recorded). Some clones in this sample may be carry-over from other donors' samples. This chain joins TRBV28 and TRBJ1-2, with 8 bases that match TRBD1. Written as DNA, the CDR3 is TGTGCCAGCAGAGGACAGGGTTTCTTTGGCTACACCTTC. This translates into CASRGQGFFGYTF.